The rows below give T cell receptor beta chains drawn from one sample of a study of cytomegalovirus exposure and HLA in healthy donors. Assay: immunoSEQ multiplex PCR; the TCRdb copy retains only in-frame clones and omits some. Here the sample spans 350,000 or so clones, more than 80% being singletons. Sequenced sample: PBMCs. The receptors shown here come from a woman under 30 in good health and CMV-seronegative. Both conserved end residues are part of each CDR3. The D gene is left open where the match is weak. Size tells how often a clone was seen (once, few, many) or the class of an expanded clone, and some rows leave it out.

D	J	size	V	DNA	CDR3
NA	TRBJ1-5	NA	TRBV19	TGTGCCAGTATTAATTTTGGCAGGGAGGGAGATCAGCCCCAGCATTTT	CASINFGREGDQPQHF
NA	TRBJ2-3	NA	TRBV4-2	TGTGCCAGCAGCCAAGTGGGCGTGGATACGCAGTATTTT	CASSQVGVDTQYF
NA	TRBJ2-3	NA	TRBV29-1	TGCAGCGTTGTGCGGGAACTCACAGATACGCAGTATTTT	CSVVRELTDTQYF
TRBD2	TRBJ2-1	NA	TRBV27	TGTGCCAGCACCGTTAGCGGGCCTTCCTACAATGAGCAGTTCTTC	CASTVSGPSYNEQFF
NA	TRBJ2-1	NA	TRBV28	TGTGCCAGCAGTTCCTCGGGAGTCTACAATGAGCAGTTCTTC	CASSSSGVYNEQFF
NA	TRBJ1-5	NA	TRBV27	TGTGCCAGCGTTGGGCAGGGAGGTCAGCCCCAGCATTTT	CASVGQGGQPQHF
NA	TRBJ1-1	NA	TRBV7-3	TGTGCCAGCAGCTCTCAGGGAGGGGACACTGAAGCTTTCTTT	CASSSQGGDTEAFF
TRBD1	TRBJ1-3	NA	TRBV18	TGTGCCAGCTCACCTCGGGACAGTCCCTCTGTGATCTTATTT	CASSPRDSPSVILF
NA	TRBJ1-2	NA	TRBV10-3	TGTGCCATCAGCCGGACACGGAAATATGGCTACACCTTC	CAISRTRKYGYTF
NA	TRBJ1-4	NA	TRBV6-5	TGTGCCAGCAGCCCCTATCGAACTAATGAAAAACTGTTTTTT	CASSPYRTNEKLFF
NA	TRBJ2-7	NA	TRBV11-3	TGTGCCAGCAGCTTAGATACGGGGTCCTACGAGCAGTACTTC	CASSLDTGSYEQYF
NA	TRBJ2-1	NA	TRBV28	TGTGCCAGCGGAAAGAACCGGGACTTCATCAATGAGCAGTTCTTC	CASGKNRDFINEQFF
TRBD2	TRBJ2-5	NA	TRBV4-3	TGCGCCAGCAGCCAAGATCTTCCACTAGCGTCAAGTGAGACCCAGTACTTC	CASSQDLPLASSETQYF
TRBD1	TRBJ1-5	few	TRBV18	TGTGCCAGCTCACCACCGGGACAGGGTCATCAGCCCCAGCATTTT	CASSPPGQGHQPQHF
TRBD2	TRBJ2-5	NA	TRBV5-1	TGCGCCAGCAGCCAGACTAGCGGAATACAAGAGACCCAGTACTTC	CASSQTSGIQETQYF
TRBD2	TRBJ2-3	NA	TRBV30	TGTGCCTGGAGTGAGACAGCGGGAGGGACAGATACGCAGTATTTT	CAWSETAGGTDTQYF
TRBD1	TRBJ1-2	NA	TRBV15	TGTGCCACCAGCAGCGACAGGGGTGGGCACTATGGCTACACCTTC	CATSSDRGGHYGYTF
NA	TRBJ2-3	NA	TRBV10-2	TGCGCCAGCAGTGAGATGAGGGCTAGCACAGATACGCAGTATTTT	CASSEMRASTDTQYF
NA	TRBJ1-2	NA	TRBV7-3	TGTGCCAGCAGCTCGGACACACTCCGTGGCTACACCTTC	CASSSDTLRGYTF
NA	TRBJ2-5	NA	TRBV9	TGTGCCAGCAGCGTAGACAGGGGCCGGGGGGAGACCCAGTACTTC	CASSVDRGRGETQYF
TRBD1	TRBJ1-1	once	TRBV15	TGTGCCACCAGCAGGTTAGACAGGGGTGAGACTGAAGCTTTCTTT	CATSRLDRGETEAFF
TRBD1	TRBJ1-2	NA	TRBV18	TGTGCCAGCTCACCCGACAGGGACGGCTACACCTTC	CASSPDRDGYTF
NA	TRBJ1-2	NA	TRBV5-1	TGCGCCAGCAGGGGGGGACACTATGGCTACACCTTC	CASRGGHYGYTF
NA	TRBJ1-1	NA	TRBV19	TGTGCCAGTGCCTCCGGGATCTTACAGAAGAGATTT	CASASGILQKRF
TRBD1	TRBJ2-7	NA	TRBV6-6	TGTGCCAGCAGTAATCTGGGGACAGGGACCGAGCAGTACTTC	CASSNLGTGTEQYF
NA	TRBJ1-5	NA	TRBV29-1	TGCAGCGTTGAAGTAACAGGGCCTTATCAGCCCCAGCATTTT	CSVEVTGPYQPQHF
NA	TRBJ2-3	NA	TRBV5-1	TGCGCCAGCAGCTTGGCCTCGTCGGGGTCCCCGAGGACAGATACGCAGTATTTT	CASSLASSGSPRTDTQYF
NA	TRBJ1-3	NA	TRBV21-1	TGTGCCAGCAGCAAAGGGCGACAGGCCTCTGGAAACACCATATATTTT	CASSKGRQASGNTIYF
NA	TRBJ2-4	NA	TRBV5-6	TGTGCCAGCAGGGTGACAGGCCGCCTCACCAAAAACATTCAGTACTTC	CASRVTGRLTKNIQYF
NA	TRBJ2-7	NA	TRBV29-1	TGCAGCGCCCTCAGGGGATATAGCTACGAGCAGTACTTC	CSALRGYSYEQYF
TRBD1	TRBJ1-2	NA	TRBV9	TGTGCCAGCAGCGCGGGACAGTCCTATGGCTACACCTTC	CASSAGQSYGYTF